Listed below are T cell receptor beta chains from one sample, sequenced in a study of blood T cell repertoires in COVID-19. Produced via immunoSEQ multiplex PCR; TCRdb's table is partial and in-frame only. Here the sample spans over 45,000 clones, around 76% being singletons. Sequenced: peripheral blood. The receptors stem from a man aged 45-65 years with active or convalescent COVID-19. Each CDR3 is given with its conserved first and last residue. D genes are given only for firm matches. Some rows have no size entry. The others give once, few or many, or a class for an expanded clone.

clone_size d_call j_call v_call cdr3_nt cdr3_aa
- - TRBJ1-1 TRBV3-1/TRBV3-2 TGTGCCAGCAGCCAAGATCGTAGTGAAGCTTTCTTT CASSQDRSEAFF
- - TRBJ1-4 TRBV3-1/TRBV3-2 TGTGCCAGCAGCCTACTTAATGAAAAACTGTTTTTT CASSLLNEKLFF
once TRBD1 TRBJ2-7 TRBV7-8 TGTGCCAGCAGCCTCGGGACAGGGCGGACCCAGGAGCAGTACTTC CASSLGTGRTQEQYF
- TRBD1 TRBJ1-6 TRBV2 TGTGCCAGCAGGGAGGACAGGAACTATAATTCACCCCTCCACTTT CASREDRNYNSPLHF
few TRBD1 TRBJ1-5 TRBV4-2 TGTGCCAGCAGCCAAGGGCCTCGGACAGGGAGCAATCAGCCCCAGCATTTT CASSQGPRTGSNQPQHF
- TRBD1 TRBJ1-6 TRBV7-8 TGTGCCAGCAGCAAGACAGGGTCGCCTATAAATTCACCCCTCCACTTT CASSKTGSPINSPLHF
- TRBD2 TRBJ2-7 TRBV2 TGTGCCAGCAGTTGGGGGGGGTCCAACGAGCAGTACTTC CASSWGGSNEQYF
- TRBD1 TRBJ1-3 TRBV27 TGTGCCAGCAGTAGGGGACAGGGGCCTAACTCTGGAAACACCATATATTTT CASSRGQGPNSGNTIYF
- TRBD1 TRBJ1-2 TRBV5-1 TGCGCCAGCACCCTAATACCGGGACAGGGGAACTATGGCTACACCTTC CASTLIPGQGNYGYTF
- - TRBJ2-7 TRBV6-1 TGTGCCAGCAGTGAAGGCGCATACGAGCAGTACTTC CASSEGAYEQYF
- TRBD2 TRBJ2-1 TRBV7-3 TGTGCCAGCAGCCCAAGCGGGACTAGCGGGACTGCTGAGCAGTTCTTC CASSPSGTSGTAEQFF
- - TRBJ2-3 TRBV19 TGTGCCAGTACCCAGGGAAGGGCAGATACGCAGTATTTT CASTQGRADTQYF
- - TRBJ2-3 TRBV6-2/TRBV6-3 TGTGCCAGCAGTTTCGGACAGTCGGCAGATACGCAGTATTTT CASSFGQSADTQYF
- TRBD1 TRBJ2-5 TRBV5-4 TGTGCCAGCAGCTGGACAGGGGGCCAAGAGACCCAGTACTTC CASSWTGGQETQYF
- TRBD1 TRBJ1-1 TRBV12-5 TGTGCTAGTGGTTTGGGCGTAGACAGGGCCGCTTTCTTT CASGLGVDRAAFF
few - TRBJ2-3 TRBV5-1 TGCGCCAGCAGCTTGGAAATCAATACGCAGTATTTT CASSLEINTQYF
- - TRBJ2-7 TRBV20-1 TGCAGTGCTTCTATCGCCTACGAGCAGTACTTC CSASIAYEQYF
- TRBD1 TRBJ1-3 TRBV16 TGTGCCAGCAGCCTCGGACGGGACAGAGACAGAAACACCATATATTTT CASSLGRDRDRNTIYF
- - TRBJ1-2 TRBV11-1 TGTGCCAGCAGTCCCCGGAACTATGGCTACACCTTC CASSPRNYGYTF
- - TRBJ2-2 TRBV14 TGTGCCAGCAGCCAAGGGTCGAAGCGGAACACCGGGGAGCTGTTTTTT CASSQGSKRNTGELFF
- - TRBJ2-7 TRBV20-1 TGCAGTGCTAGTTCCGCCGACAGGTCTTCCTACGAGCAGTACTTC CSASSADRSSYEQYF
many - TRBJ1-2 TRBV25-1 TGTGCCAGCAGCCTCGGTACTAACTATGGCTACACCTTC CASSLGTNYGYTF
- - TRBJ2-2 TRBV5-4 TGTGCCAGCAGCTTCGGTGGGAGCACCGGGGAGCTGTTTTTT CASSFGGSTGELFF
- - TRBJ2-1 TRBV30 TGTGCCTGGAGGGGGAACAGGGATGAGCAGTTCTTC CAWRGNRDEQFF
- - TRBJ2-1 TRBV19 TGTGCCAGTACTGGCAGGGGCCAGCAAGGGCATGAGCAGTTCTTC CASTGRGQQGHEQFF
- TRBD2 TRBJ2-7 TRBV3-1/TRBV3-2 TGTGCCAGCAGCACGACTAGCGGGAGAGCTTACGAGCAGTACTTC CASSTTSGRAYEQYF
- - TRBJ2-3 TRBV5-5 TGTGCCAGCAGCCTGCCCCGGACTATCCGAACAGATACGCAGTATTTT CASSLPRTIRTDTQYF
few TRBD1 TRBJ1-6 TRBV12-3/TRBV12-4 TGTGCCAGCAGTCCTACAGGGGTCTCACCCCTCCACTTT CASSPTGVSPLHF
- - TRBJ1-1 TRBV7-9 TGTGCCAGCAGGTTAAACAGGGATAGTGAAGCTTTCTTT CASRLNRDSEAFF
- - TRBJ1-3 TRBV11-2 TGTGCCAGCAGCTTAGGGCGGTGGGGACTAACTGGAAACACCATATATTTT CASSLGRWGLTGNTIYF
once TRBD1 TRBJ2-5 TRBV28 TGTGCCAGCAGTTTAGGGACAGGGGTTTTCGAGACCCAGTACTTC CASSLGTGVFETQYF
- TRBD2 TRBJ2-3 TRBV5-1 TGCGCCAGCCGACTAGCGGGGGATCGCACAGATACGCAGTATTTT CASRLAGDRTDTQYF
- - TRBJ2-6 TRBV30 TGTGCCTGGACAACTGGGGCCAACGTCCTGACTTTC CAWTTGANVLTF
few - TRBJ1-2 TRBV25-1 TGTGCCAGCAGTAGTGGAGGACGGTATGGCTACACCTTC CASSSGGRYGYTF
once - TRBJ2-3 TRBV5-4 TGTGCCAGCAGCTTGGGAGGGTCTGCCTTCACGGATACGCAGTATTTT CASSLGGSAFTDTQYF
- TRBD2 TRBJ2-2 TRBV10-3 TGTGCCACCCGAGACCTAAGCGGGGGGGGTTTTGGGGAGCTGTTTTTT CATRDLSGGGFGELFF
- - TRBJ1-2 TRBV7-6 TGTGCCAACACCCTCAAAAGGGGATGGGATGGCTACACCTTC CANTLKRGWDGYTF
- - TRBJ2-3 TRBV27 TGTGCCAGCAGTTTGGAGGGGCGGACTAGCACAGATACGCAGTATTTT CASSLEGRTSTDTQYF
- TRBD1 TRBJ1-4 TRBV27 TGTGCCAGCAAGCCGGACAGGGTGGGGGAAAAACTGTTTTTT CASKPDRVGEKLFF
- - TRBJ1-3 TRBV6-6 TGTGCCAGCAGTACGACAGCTGGAAACACCATATATTTT CASSTTAGNTIYF
once TRBD1 TRBJ1-2 TRBV20-1 TGCAGTGCTAATGACAGGGCGACTGGCTACACCTTC CSANDRATGYTF
once - TRBJ2-2 TRBV5-1 TGCGCCAGCAGCTTGGCCCAGGTTGCGAACACCGGGGAGCTGTTTTTT CASSLAQVANTGELFF
- - TRBJ2-1 TRBV3-1/TRBV3-2 TGTGCCAGCACCTCGCTGGGGGGTAAGAGCTCCTACAATGAGCAGTTCTTC CASTSLGGKSSYNEQFF
- TRBD1 TRBJ2-7 TRBV30 TGTGCCTGGTCCGGGACAGGGGTATCAGGGCAGTACTTC CAWSGTGVSGQYF
- - TRBJ1-1 TRBV9 TGTGCCAGCAGCGTAGACCCCGTGCGGACTGAAGCTTTCTTT CASSVDPVRTEAFF
- - TRBJ2-7 TRBV4-1 TGCGCCAGCAGCCAAGGTACGGTTAGCTCCTACGAGCAGTACTTC CASSQGTVSSYEQYF
- - TRBJ2-3 TRBV6-4 TGTGCCAGCAGTGACCCTGGCACAGATACGCAGTATTTT CASSDPGTDTQYF
- - TRBJ2-4 TRBV3-1/TRBV3-2 TGTGCCAGCAGCCAAGTAGGGCGGGACCTCTACTTC CASSQVGRDLYF
- TRBD2 TRBJ2-7 TRBV2 TGTGCCACCCTCGGACCGGGAGGCGGAGAGCAGTACTTC CATLGPGGGEQYF
- - TRBJ2-2 TRBV9 TGTGCCAGCAGCGGTTCGACAGGCAACGAGAACACCGGGGAGCTGTTTTTT CASSGSTGNENTGELFF
few TRBD1 TRBJ1-2 TRBV30 TGTGCCTGGAGCCGGGACAGGGTTTTGAGTGGCTACACCTTC CAWSRDRVLSGYTF
- TRBD1 TRBJ1-2 TRBV6-6 TGTGCCAGCGCGACGGGACAGGATTCTTCTAACTATGGCTACACCTTC CASATGQDSSNYGYTF
- - TRBJ2-1 TRBV19 TGTGCCAGTAGTCCCTGGCGCACAGACTCCTACAATGAGCAGTTCTTC CASSPWRTDSYNEQFF
- - TRBJ2-5 TRBV19 TGTGCCAGTAGTATGGACTATTCAGAGACCCAGTACTTC CASSMDYSETQYF
- TRBD2 TRBJ2-5 TRBV19 TGTGCCAGTAGTATTGTCGGCGGGAGCGGTGAGGAGACCCAGTACTTC CASSIVGGSGEETQYF
few TRBD2 TRBJ2-1 TRBV11-3 TGTGCCAGCAGCTTAAGCAACGGGGGGGATGAGCAGTTCTTC CASSLSNGGDEQFF